The rows below give T cell receptor beta chains drawn from one sample of a study of T cell repertoires in cytomegalovirus infection. Their specific antigens are unknown. TCRdb re-called the reads through MiXCR, storing one row per CDR3 protein. Found here are approximately 390,000 distinct CDR3 sequences, about 32% of them singletons; the top ten hold approximately 12%. Material: cultured PBMCs, obtained from culture after CMV antigen stimulation. These receptors were collected from a human donor in good health (CMV status not recorded). Some clones in this sample may be carry-over from other donors' samples. CDR3s include the opening cysteine and the closing phenylalanine or tryptophan. A D gene is named only where the DNA matches it firmly. Clone size is given for some rows only: seen once, a few or many times, or a class if the clone is expanded.

J gene | clone size | D gene | V gene | CDR3 protein | CDR3 DNA
TRBJ2-1 | - | TRBD2 | TRBV27 | CASSGLVRNEQFF | TGTGCCAGCAGTGGACTAGTTCGTAATGAGCAGTTCTTC
TRBJ2-3 | few | - | TRBV12-3/TRBV12-4 | CASQWDVTDTQYF | TGTGCCAGCCAGTGGGATGTAACAGATACGCAGTATTTT
TRBJ1-4 | few | - | TRBV11-2 | CASSPFPATNEKLFF | TGTGCCAGCAGCCCCTTTCCGGCAACTAATGAAAAACTGTTTTTT
TRBJ2-5 | - | - | TRBV7-2 | CASSLGSGAGETQYF | TGTGCCAGCAGCTTAGGGAGCGGAGCTGGAGAGACCCAGTACTTC
TRBJ2-7 | - | - | TRBV5-1 | CASRVGTTAYEQYF | TGCGCCAGCAGAGTGGGGACAACTGCCTACGAGCAGTACTTC
TRBJ2-5 | once | - | TRBV6-6 | CASSYPSRGVGFQETQYF | TGTGCCAGCAGTTACCCGAGCAGGGGTGTGGGCTTCCAAGAGACCCAGTACTTC
TRBJ1-5 | few | TRBD1 | TRBV19 | CASTLGQGHFNQPQHF | TGTGCCAGTACCCTCGGACAGGGGCACTTCAATCAGCCCCAGCATTTT
TRBJ1-5 | few | - | TRBV20-1 | CSARDLQGKVGNQPQHF | TGCAGTGCTAGAGATCTTCAGGGGAAAGTGGGCAATCAGCCCCAGCATTTT
TRBJ1-2 | many | - | TRBV7-8 | CASSFGRGPADGYTF | TGTGCCAGCAGCTTTGGGAGAGGGCCCGCAGATGGCTACACCTTC
TRBJ1-4 | - | - | TRBV27 | CASSPPNEKLFF | TGTGCCAGCAGTCCGCCTAATGAAAAACTGTTTTTT
TRBJ2-7 | few | TRBD2 | TRBV2 | CASSLIALAATYEQYF | TGTGCCAGCAGCCTGATCGCACTAGCGGCCACCTACGAGCAGTACTTC
TRBJ2-1 | few | TRBD2 | TRBV5-5 | CASRPGLPHNEQFF | TGTGCCAGCAGACCGGGACTACCCCACAATGAGCAGTTCTTC
TRBJ2-1 | - | TRBD2 | TRBV29-1 | CSVEPSSGRANEQFF | TGCAGCGTTGAGCCGTCCAGCGGGAGGGCCAATGAGCAGTTCTTC
TRBJ2-7 | - | TRBD2 | TRBV4-3 | CASSQGLAGGREQYF | TGCGCCAGCAGCCAGGGACTAGCGGGAGGGCGTGAGCAGTACTTC
TRBJ1-2 | - | - | TRBV7-2 | CASSFEGARGYTF | TGTGCCAGCAGCTTCGAAGGGGCGCGTGGCTACACCTTC
TRBJ2-1 | few | TRBD2 | TRBV4-2 | CASSQALAGVYNEQFF | TGTGCCAGCAGCCAAGCGCTAGCGGGTGTATACAATGAGCAGTTCTTC
TRBJ2-3 | - | - | TRBV7-2 | CASSLVSSGTDTQYF | TGTGCCAGCAGCTTAGTTTCTAGCGGCACAGATACGCAGTATTTT
TRBJ1-1 | many | - | TRBV7-2 | CASSPRRVDTEAFF | TGTGCCAGCAGCCCCCGCCGGGTTGACACTGAAGCTTTCTTT
TRBJ2-3 | - | TRBD1 | TRBV20-1 | CSARPGQEPPNTQYF | TGCAGTGCTAGACCGGGACAGGAACCGCCGAATACGCAGTATTTT